This T cell receptor (beta chain) emerged from a study of beta chain features in type 1 diabetes. Overall study: The patient and healthy donor groups were comparable for age, gender and cell yields.

Expressed TCRB transcripts were sequenced, since all the RNA that had been isolated was reverse transcribed. Libraries were prepared by immunoSEQ multiplex PCR; TCRdb keeps only in-frame clonotypes and omits some of them. Here the sample spans hundreds of thousands of clones, 15% being singletons. The ends were cut back, 7 bases at V and 0 bases at J, with 7 bases in the middle. The CDR3 is made up of 12 amino acids. The germline CDR1 and CDR2 sequences are SQVTM and ANQGSEA. Sorting with CD45RO/CCR7/CD25/CD127/CD95/CD27 yielded naive, central memory, regulatory and stem-like memory CD4+ cells. Overall study findings and caveats: More deletions and fewer insertions at VDJ junctions were found in patients with type 1 diabetes.

This clone has just a few counts. Its target is unknown. The chain couples TRBV29-1 to TRBJ2-1, with D unresolved. The sample comprised naive CD4+ T cells from blood. This sequence was found in a man between 18 and 29 years old in good health. CDR3 sequence reads: CSGAGSYNEQFF. As DNA, the CDR3 is TGCAGCGGGGCAGGCTCCTACAATGAGCAGTTCTTC.